This entry lists 4 T cell receptor beta chains sequenced from one sample in a study of blood T cell repertoires in COVID-19. Method: immunoSEQ multiplex PCR; TCRdb's copy keeps in-frame clones and lacks some. The sample has 120,000 to 150,000 clones; 80% to 90% are singletons. Input material: peripheral blood. The receptors shown here come from a human donor with acute or convalescent COVID-19. The donor label of this sample is uncertain.

This chain links TRBV4-1 with TRBJ1-2, with TRBD1 matching over 9 bases. The CDR3 runs to 17 residues. Germline lookup yields CDR1 MGHRA and CDR2 YSYEKL. After removal of 1 base from V and 4 bases from J, the junction contained 10 bases not matched to a gene. The CDR3 region is CASSQVWGTGSTYGYTF. For the CDR3, the DNA is TGCGCCAGCAGCCAAGTGTGGGGGACAGGGTCAACCTATGGCTACACCTTC.

V gene TRBV24-1 combines with J gene TRBJ1-1, with D unresolved. CDR1 and CDR2 (germline): KGHDR, SFDVKD. CDR3 size: 15 residues. V was shortened by 7 bases and J by 4 bases, with 18 bases between the two germline ends. The CDR3 region is CATRGGREGFTEAFF. DNA of the CDR3: TGTGCCACCAGGGGCGGTCGGGAGGGATTCACTGAAGCTTTCTTT.

The chain uses TRBV25-1 and TRBJ1-4, with 7 bases matching TRBD1. From germline, CDR1 is MGHDK and CDR2 SYGVNS. The CDR3 is 14 amino acids. J lost 1 base, V lost 5 bases, and 1 base had no gene match. The CDR3 bases are TGTGCCAGCAGTCCAGGGGGAACTAATGAAAAACTGTTTTTT. Translated, it gives CASSPGGTNEKLFF.

The V call is TRBV9, the J call TRBJ2-7, with 9 bases lining up with TRBD2. The CDR3 length is 15 residues. J was trimmed by 4 bases and V by 3 bases; bases with no gene match: 8. Germline-derived CDR1 and CDR2 are SGDLS and YYNGEE. The CDR3 DNA sequence: TGTGCCAGCAGCGAAGGCCCTAGCGGGGCTTACGAGCAGTACTTC. The encoded protein is CASSEGPSGAYEQYF.